Sequencing of this T cell receptor beta chain was carried out in a study of T-cell reconstitution after alpha-beta-depleted transplantation in children (dated by TCRdb to the mid-2010s). Background for the entire study: Using TCR repertoire profiling, the study followed T-cell immune reconstitution in a quantitative way in children after TCRalphabeta/CD19-depleted allogeneic hematopoietic cell transplantation.

Read against the paper, the sample's treatment or condition label means: allogeneic hematopoietic cell transplantation with graft depleted of TCRalphabeta T cells and CD19 B cells. TCRalphabeta/CD19-depleted allogeneic hematopoietic cell grafts were given to the transplant recipients, all of whom were children. Relative to germline, V is 4 bases shorter and J is 2 bases shorter, with 9 bases between their ends. The CDR3 goes from the cysteine to the phenylalanine over 13 residues. Just CDR3 DNA is preserved here, 39 bases in frame from base 1. Points the paper makes about the study in general: The apparently early recovery of alphabetaT-cell counts about two months after transplant reportedly depended on only several hundred rapidly expanded clones that came from non-depleted graft cells. Over the following months the frequencies of hyperexpanded clones went down, and after one year T-cell counts and TCRbeta diversity were mostly credited to newly produced T cells. In some patients, the high TCRbeta diversity seen at day 60 was put down to recipient T cells and intrathymic progenitors that had survived conditioning.

Receptor libraries were prepared by PCR. Reads for this sample came from an Illumina HiSeq 2500. To normalize quantification of the TCRbeta repertoire, the TCR libraries were built with molecular barcoding that relied on unique molecular identifiers. In TCRdb, the public reads were trimmed at Q25 with fastp and aligned with MiXCR, with productive beta chains retained. Rows matching on CDR3 protein sequence are summarized as one entry with the most common DNA and genes. This sample holds fewer than 1 million distinct CDR3 sequences; approximately 15% were observed only once. The top ten constitute 5% of the sample. This clonotype was observed a few times. The antigen this receptor binds is unknown. One base away there is no much larger clone; base qualities are not given.

The sequencing used PBMCs, mostly from graft donor cells, collected 360 days after TCRalphabeta/CD19-depleted stem cell transplant. The chain is assembled from TRBV12-3 or TRBV12-4 and TRBJ2-7; the D gene identity is not certain. The origin of this receptor is a male patient aged 10 to 17 who had a stem cell transplant for acute lymphoblastic leukemia, so the T cells may come from the graft donor. The DNA reads TGTGCCAGCAGTTCGTCGCTGACCTACGAGCAGTACTTC. This is translated as CASSSSLTYEQYF.